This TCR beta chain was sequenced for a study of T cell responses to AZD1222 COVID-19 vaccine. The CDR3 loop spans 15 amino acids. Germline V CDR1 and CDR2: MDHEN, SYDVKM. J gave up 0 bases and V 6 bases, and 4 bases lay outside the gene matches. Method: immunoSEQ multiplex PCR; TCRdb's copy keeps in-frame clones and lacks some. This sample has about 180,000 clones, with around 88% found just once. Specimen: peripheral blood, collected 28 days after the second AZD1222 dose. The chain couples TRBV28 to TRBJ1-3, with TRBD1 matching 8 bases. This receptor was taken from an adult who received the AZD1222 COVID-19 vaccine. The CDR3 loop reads CASRDRALSGNTIYF. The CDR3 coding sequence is TGTGCCAGCAGGGACAGGGCCCTCTCTGGAAACACCATATATTTT.